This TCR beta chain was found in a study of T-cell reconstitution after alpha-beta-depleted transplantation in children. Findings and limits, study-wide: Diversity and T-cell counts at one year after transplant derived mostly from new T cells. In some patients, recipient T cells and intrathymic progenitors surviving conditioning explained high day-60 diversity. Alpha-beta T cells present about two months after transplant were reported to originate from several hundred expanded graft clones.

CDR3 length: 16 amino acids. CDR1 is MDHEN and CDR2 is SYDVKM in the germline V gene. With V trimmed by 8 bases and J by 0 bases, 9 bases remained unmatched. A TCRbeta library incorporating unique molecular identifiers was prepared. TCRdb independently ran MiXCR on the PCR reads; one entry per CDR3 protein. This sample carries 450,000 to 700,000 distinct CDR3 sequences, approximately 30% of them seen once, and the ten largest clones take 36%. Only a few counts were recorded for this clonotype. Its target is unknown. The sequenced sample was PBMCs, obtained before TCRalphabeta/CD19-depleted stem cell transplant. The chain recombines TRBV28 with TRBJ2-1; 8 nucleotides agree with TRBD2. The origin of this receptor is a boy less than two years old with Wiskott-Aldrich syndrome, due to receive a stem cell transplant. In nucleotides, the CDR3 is TGTGCCAGCCTACTAGCGGCGGACAACTCCTACAATGAGCAGTTCTTC. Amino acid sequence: CASLLAADNSYNEQFF.